These T cell receptor beta chains were read from a single sample in a study of blood T cell repertoires in COVID-19. Produced via immunoSEQ multiplex PCR; TCRdb's table is partial and in-frame only. Of a few hundred thousand clones in the sample, about 89% were seen once. The material sequenced was peripheral blood. These receptors all come from a man between 18 and 35 years old who had recovered from COVID-19. Both conserved end residues are part of each CDR3. The order of the fields is clone size, J gene, V gene, D gene, CDR3 DNA, CDR3 protein. D genes are given only for firm matches. Clone size is given for some rows only: seen once, a few or many times, or a class if the clone is expanded.

clone_size: NA
j_call: TRBJ1-1
v_call: TRBV7-2
d_call: NA
cdr3_nt: TGTGCCAGCAGCTTAGCCGGGGCAGGGGCCACTGAAGCTTTCTTT
cdr3_aa: CASSLAGAGATEAFF

clone_size: NA
j_call: TRBJ1-2
v_call: TRBV6-2/TRBV6-3
d_call: TRBD1
cdr3_nt: TGTGCCAGCAGTAACAATCCCGGGACAGGGAACTATGGCTACACCTTC
cdr3_aa: CASSNNPGTGNYGYTF

clone_size: once
j_call: TRBJ2-1
v_call: TRBV5-4
d_call: NA
cdr3_nt: TGTGCCAGCAGCTCTTCCCCGAATGAGCAGTTCTTC
cdr3_aa: CASSSSPNEQFF

clone_size: NA
j_call: TRBJ2-5
v_call: TRBV29-1
d_call: NA
cdr3_nt: TGCAGCGTACCGGACTCCCAAAAGAGCGGGACCCAGTACTTC
cdr3_aa: CSVPDSQKSGTQYF

clone_size: NA
j_call: TRBJ2-7
v_call: TRBV6-5
d_call: NA
cdr3_nt: TGTGCCAGCAGTTTCCGACCAGGGTTGCCTCTGGACGAGCAGTACTTC
cdr3_aa: CASSFRPGLPLDEQYF

clone_size: NA
j_call: TRBJ2-3
v_call: TRBV4-2
d_call: TRBD2
cdr3_nt: TGTGCCAGCAGCCAAGATCGGCGGGAGGTGGCAGATACGCAGTATTTT
cdr3_aa: CASSQDRREVADTQYF

clone_size: NA
j_call: TRBJ2-5
v_call: TRBV7-9
d_call: NA
cdr3_nt: TGTGCCAGCAGCCTCCAAGAGACCCAGTACTTC
cdr3_aa: CASSLQETQYF

clone_size: NA
j_call: TRBJ2-7
v_call: TRBV2
d_call: TRBD1
cdr3_nt: TGTGGGGCTTGGGACAGACAACTAGAACAGCACCCGGGGCCCCCCTACGAGCAGTACTTC
cdr3_aa: CGAWDRQLEQHPGPPYEQYF

clone_size: NA
j_call: TRBJ2-1
v_call: TRBV12-5
d_call: TRBD1
cdr3_nt: TGTGCTAGTGTTGGGACAGCCACCTACAATGAGCAGTTCTTC
cdr3_aa: CASVGTATYNEQFF

clone_size: NA
j_call: TRBJ1-5
v_call: TRBV19
d_call: NA
cdr3_nt: TGTGCCAGTAGTATCAGGGTTGAACAGCCCCAGCATTTT
cdr3_aa: CASSIRVEQPQHF

clone_size: NA
j_call: TRBJ1-6
v_call: TRBV5-1
d_call: NA
cdr3_nt: TGCGCCAGCAGCTTGGGACAGGTTGATAATTCACCCCTCCACTTT
cdr3_aa: CASSLGQVDNSPLHF

clone_size: NA
j_call: TRBJ2-5
v_call: TRBV5-1
d_call: TRBD2
cdr3_nt: TGCGCCAGCAGCTTCGGACTAGCGGGAGTTGGTCAAGAGACCCAGTACTTC
cdr3_aa: CASSFGLAGVGQETQYF

clone_size: NA
j_call: TRBJ2-2
v_call: TRBV10-2
d_call: TRBD2
cdr3_nt: TGCGCCAGCGGGACTAGCTACGCCGGGGAGCTGTTTTTT
cdr3_aa: CASGTSYAGELFF

clone_size: NA
j_call: TRBJ2-7
v_call: TRBV10-3
d_call: NA
cdr3_nt: TGTGCCATCAGTGAGTCTAGGACAAAAGACGAGCAGTACTTC
cdr3_aa: CAISESRTKDEQYF

clone_size: NA
j_call: TRBJ1-6
v_call: TRBV30
d_call: NA
cdr3_nt: TGTGCCTGCCGGGACGGCGGGGTAGTGGCCCTCCACTTT
cdr3_aa: CACRDGGVVALHF

clone_size: NA
j_call: TRBJ2-1
v_call: TRBV5-6
d_call: TRBD1
cdr3_nt: TGTGCCAGCAGCTACTCCGGGACAGGGTTTTTTTATGAGCAGTTCTTC
cdr3_aa: CASSYSGTGFFYEQFF

clone_size: NA
j_call: TRBJ1-2
v_call: TRBV4-2
d_call: TRBD1
cdr3_nt: TGTGCCAGCAGCCAACAATGGGGGACAGGGGGCTATGGCTACACCTTC
cdr3_aa: CASSQQWGTGGYGYTF

clone_size: NA
j_call: TRBJ2-3
v_call: TRBV9
d_call: TRBD2
cdr3_nt: TGTGCCAGCAGCCCAAGACTAGCCGAGCTCCTAGATACGCAGTATTTT
cdr3_aa: CASSPRLAELLDTQYF

clone_size: NA
j_call: TRBJ2-7
v_call: TRBV19
d_call: TRBD1
cdr3_nt: TGTGCCAGTAGTCGGGACAGGGGAAACCCGTACGAGCAGTACTTC
cdr3_aa: CASSRDRGNPYEQYF

clone_size: NA
j_call: TRBJ2-5
v_call: TRBV11-2
d_call: NA
cdr3_nt: TGTGCCAGCAGCTCGTGGGAGCCAGGGGAAGAGACCCAGTACTTC
cdr3_aa: CASSSWEPGEETQYF

clone_size: NA
j_call: TRBJ2-7
v_call: TRBV6-5
d_call: TRBD1
cdr3_nt: TGTGCCAGCTTAACAGGGGGCAGGTACGAGCAGTACTTC
cdr3_aa: CASLTGGRYEQYF

clone_size: NA
j_call: TRBJ1-3
v_call: TRBV6-5
d_call: NA
cdr3_nt: TGTGCCAGCAGTTACGGCATCAACTCTGGAAACACCATATATTTT
cdr3_aa: CASSYGINSGNTIYF

clone_size: once
j_call: TRBJ2-6
v_call: TRBV4-1
d_call: NA
cdr3_nt: TGCGCCAGCAGCCAAGAGCCCGTTCTCCGGGGTCCCGGGGCCAACGTCCTGACTTTC
cdr3_aa: CASSQEPVLRGPGANVLTF

clone_size: NA
j_call: TRBJ2-7
v_call: TRBV27
d_call: NA
cdr3_nt: TGTGCCAGCAGTGCCCGGACAGAAGTCTACGAGCAGTACTTC
cdr3_aa: CASSARTEVYEQYF

clone_size: NA
j_call: TRBJ2-2
v_call: TRBV18
d_call: NA
cdr3_nt: TGTGCCAGCTCACCAAGCAGGGCGTACACCGGGGAGCTGTTTTTT
cdr3_aa: CASSPSRAYTGELFF

clone_size: once
j_call: TRBJ2-7
v_call: TRBV12-5
d_call: TRBD1
cdr3_nt: TGTGCTAGTGGTTTGTCCAGGGACAGCGGACTTTACGAGCAGTACTTC
cdr3_aa: CASGLSRDSGLYEQYF

clone_size: NA
j_call: TRBJ2-7
v_call: TRBV21-1
d_call: NA
cdr3_nt: TGTGCCAGCAGCCCTGCACAGGGGTCGTCCTACGAGCAGTACTTC
cdr3_aa: CASSPAQGSSYEQYF

clone_size: NA
j_call: TRBJ2-1
v_call: TRBV7-2
d_call: TRBD1
cdr3_nt: TGTGCCAGCAGCTTAGGGGACAGGGACATCAATGAGCAGTTCTTC
cdr3_aa: CASSLGDRDINEQFF

clone_size: NA
j_call: TRBJ2-1
v_call: TRBV9
d_call: NA
cdr3_nt: TGTGCCAGCAGCTTGTTCGACGCGGTTGGTGAGCAGTTCTTC
cdr3_aa: CASSLFDAVGEQFF

clone_size: NA
j_call: TRBJ2-1
v_call: TRBV3-1/TRBV3-2
d_call: TRBD2
cdr3_nt: TGTGCCAGCAGCCGGGGGGAGCGGGAGCTCTACAATGAGCAGTTCTTC
cdr3_aa: CASSRGERELYNEQFF

clone_size: NA
j_call: TRBJ2-7
v_call: TRBV6-1
d_call: NA
cdr3_nt: TGTGCCAGCAGTGAAGGACACCCGAGCTCCTACGAGCAGTACTTC
cdr3_aa: CASSEGHPSSYEQYF

clone_size: NA
j_call: TRBJ2-2
v_call: TRBV14
d_call: NA
cdr3_nt: TGTGCCAGCAGCCAAGAAATACTAGCTTCGCACACCGGGGAGCTGTTTTTT
cdr3_aa: CASSQEILASHTGELFF

clone_size: NA
j_call: TRBJ2-2
v_call: TRBV19
d_call: NA
cdr3_nt: TGTGCCAGTAAATCGCCACTAGACATCACCGGGGAGCTGTTTTTT
cdr3_aa: CASKSPLDITGELFF

clone_size: NA
j_call: TRBJ1-2
v_call: TRBV5-1
d_call: NA
cdr3_nt: TGCGCCAGCAGCTTGGCCCCCCGACAGACTAACTATGGCTACACCTTC
cdr3_aa: CASSLAPRQTNYGYTF

clone_size: NA
j_call: TRBJ1-1
v_call: TRBV15
d_call: NA
cdr3_nt: TGTGCCACCAGCAGAGGGACTGGGAGCGGCACTGAAGCTTTCTTT
cdr3_aa: CATSRGTGSGTEAFF

clone_size: NA
j_call: TRBJ2-7
v_call: TRBV7-2
d_call: TRBD1
cdr3_nt: TGTGCCAGCACAACAGGGGGTCCCTACGAGCAGTACTTC
cdr3_aa: CASTTGGPYEQYF

clone_size: NA
j_call: TRBJ2-1
v_call: TRBV11-3
d_call: NA
cdr3_nt: TGTGCCAGCAGCCTCCCGGGGGACTACAATGAGCAGTTCTTC
cdr3_aa: CASSLPGDYNEQFF

clone_size: NA
j_call: TRBJ2-7
v_call: TRBV6-1
d_call: TRBD1
cdr3_nt: TGTGCCAGCAGTGAAGAAGGGACAGGGGTGAGAGAGCAGTACTTC
cdr3_aa: CASSEEGTGVREQYF

clone_size: NA
j_call: TRBJ1-2
v_call: TRBV5-1
d_call: TRBD1
cdr3_nt: TGCGCCAGCAGCGGTGGGGGACAGTTCTATGGCTACACCTTC
cdr3_aa: CASSGGGQFYGYTF

clone_size: NA
j_call: TRBJ1-1
v_call: TRBV6-5
d_call: NA
cdr3_nt: TGTGCCAGCAGTTACGACTCAATGAACACTGAAGCTTTCTTT
cdr3_aa: CASSYDSMNTEAFF

clone_size: NA
j_call: TRBJ1-2
v_call: TRBV25-1
d_call: NA
cdr3_nt: TGTGCCAGCAGTGAATGGCAGTCCACATCTTCCTATGGCTACACCTTC
cdr3_aa: CASSEWQSTSSYGYTF

clone_size: NA
j_call: TRBJ2-7
v_call: TRBV6-5
d_call: TRBD1
cdr3_nt: TGTGCCAGCAGTCCCACGGGACAGGCCACCTACGAGCAGTACTTC
cdr3_aa: CASSPTGQATYEQYF

clone_size: NA
j_call: TRBJ1-4
v_call: TRBV5-5
d_call: NA
cdr3_nt: TGTGCCAGCAGCTACGATACCACGGGGAGGAGTGAAAAACTGTTTTTT
cdr3_aa: CASSYDTTGRSEKLFF

clone_size: once
j_call: TRBJ1-5
v_call: TRBV4-1
d_call: NA
cdr3_nt: TGCGCCAGCAGCCAAGCAGGGGCGAACAATCAGCCCCAGCATTTT
cdr3_aa: CASSQAGANNQPQHF

clone_size: NA
j_call: TRBJ2-7
v_call: TRBV6-5
d_call: TRBD1
cdr3_nt: TGTGCCAGCAGATCGACAGGGCAGTACGAGCAGTACTTC
cdr3_aa: CASRSTGQYEQYF

clone_size: NA
j_call: TRBJ2-5
v_call: TRBV12-3/TRBV12-4
d_call: NA
cdr3_nt: TGTGCCAGCACCAAGGGGAAGACCCAGTACTTC
cdr3_aa: CASTKGKTQYF

clone_size: once
j_call: TRBJ2-1
v_call: TRBV6-6
d_call: NA
cdr3_nt: TGTGCCAGCACCTCTTACAATGAGCAGTTCTTC
cdr3_aa: CASTSYNEQFF

clone_size: NA
j_call: TRBJ1-2
v_call: TRBV6-5
d_call: TRBD1
cdr3_nt: TGTGCCAGCAGTTTGGGACAGGAGGGCGGTAATGGCTACACCTTC
cdr3_aa: CASSLGQEGGNGYTF

clone_size: NA
j_call: TRBJ1-5
v_call: TRBV3-1/TRBV3-2
d_call: NA
cdr3_nt: TGTGCCAGCAGCCAAGGGTGGGGGCTCGGGCAGCCCCAGCATTTT
cdr3_aa: CASSQGWGLGQPQHF

clone_size: NA
j_call: TRBJ2-2
v_call: TRBV2
d_call: NA
cdr3_nt: TGTGCCAGCAGTCAGGGGAACGGGGAGCTGTTTTTT
cdr3_aa: CASSQGNGELFF

clone_size: NA
j_call: TRBJ2-7
v_call: TRBV27
d_call: TRBD1
cdr3_nt: TGTGCCAGCAGTCCGGACAGGGCCTGGGAGCAGTACTTC
cdr3_aa: CASSPDRAWEQYF

clone_size: few
j_call: TRBJ1-1
v_call: TRBV18
d_call: TRBD1
cdr3_nt: TGTGCCAGCTCAACCCGACAGGGTAGGGACACTGAAGCTTTCTTT
cdr3_aa: CASSTRQGRDTEAFF